Detailed here is one T cell receptor beta chain. Produced via immunoSEQ multiplex PCR; TCRdb's table is partial and in-frame only. The sample has 250,000 or so clones, around 79% seen once. The data belong to a study of blood T cell repertoires in COVID-19. As for the study in general: T cells, B-cell-depleted T cells, or PBMCs provided the cDNA or gDNA that served as material.

The CDR3 sequence is 13 residues long. J lost 4 bases, V lost 9 bases, and 8 bases had no gene match. Germline V lookup: CDR1 MNHNY, CDR2 SVGAGI (reference sequence). The chain combines TRBV6-6 with TRBJ1-2, with 7 positions matching TRBD1. The material sequenced was peripheral blood. The receptor was isolated from a woman of 80 years or more with acute or convalescent COVID-19. CDR3 amino acids: CASRATGSYGYTF. In nucleotides, the CDR3 is TGTGCCAGTCGAGCGACAGGGTCCTATGGCTACACCTTC.